The rows below give T cell receptor beta chains drawn from one sample of a study of Tregs in tolerant kidney transplant recipients. For these receptors, no antigen is known. The table came from immunoSEQ multiplex PCR; TCRdb's copy has only in-frame clones and leaves some out. The profile shows approximately 8,700 clones, approximately 43% of them singletons. The sequenced sample consisted of CD4+ T cells from blood cultured with allogeneic cells. The origin of the receptors is a human donor in good health. CDR3s include the opening cysteine and the closing phenylalanine or tryptophan. The D gene is left open where the match is weak. Expanded clones get a size class; other rows say once, few or many, or leave the size out.

abundance,v_gene,d_gene,j_gene,CDR3nt,CDR3aa
-,TRBV7-3,TRBD2,TRBJ2-2,TGTGCCAGCAAGAGACAGAGCGGGGACACCGGGGAGCTGTTTTTT,CASKRQSGDTGELFF
-,TRBV2,-,TRBJ1-6,TGTGCCAGCAAGACCCGGGGGGAGTGGGCCAGGGGCTCCTATAATTCACCCCTCCACTTT,CASKTRGEWARGSYNSPLHF
-,TRBV7-9,-,TRBJ1-4,TGTGCCAGCAGCTTAGCCCTCTTCAGAGAAAAACTGTTTTTT,CASSLALFREKLFF
-,TRBV4-1,-,TRBJ1-1,TGCGCCAGCAGCCAAGAAGGGGGAACTGAAGCTTTCTTT,CASSQEGGTEAFF
-,TRBV5-1,-,TRBJ2-7,TGCGCCAGCAGCTTGAGGGTCAGCTCCTACGAGCAGTACTTC,CASSLRVSSYEQYF
-,TRBV30,-,TRBJ2-7,TGTGCCTGGAAGCGGGACACCTCCTACGAGCAGTACTTC,CAWKRDTSYEQYF
-,TRBV4-2,-,TRBJ2-7,TGTGCCAGCAGCTTACGGGGGGCGGACTACGAGCAGTACTTC,CASSLRGADYEQYF
-,TRBV25-1,-,TRBJ1-1,TGTGCCAGCAGTGTGGGGGGCCCGAAGACTGAAGCTTTCTTT,CASSVGGPKTEAFF
-,TRBV6-5,TRBD1,TRBJ1-1,TGTGCCAGCCACAGGGGTGAGAACACTGAAGCTTTCTTT,CASHRGENTEAFF
few,TRBV19,-,TRBJ2-6,TGTGCCAGTAGTGACGACAGTTTGACTGGGGCCAACGTCCTGACTTTC,CASSDDSLTGANVLTF
-,TRBV7-3,-,TRBJ1-2,TGTGCCAGCAGCCCCAGGGGACACTATGGCTACACCTTC,CASSPRGHYGYTF
once,TRBV15,-,TRBJ2-1,TGTGCCACCAGCAGAGATCTCGGGCATGAGCAGTTCTTC,CATSRDLGHEQFF
few,TRBV9,-,TRBJ2-4,TGTGCCAGCAGCGTAGTGGGGCAAGGGGACATTCAGTACTTC,CASSVVGQGDIQYF
-,TRBV9,-,TRBJ2-7,TGTGCCAGCAGCTTTCAGGAACGACAGCAGTACTTC,CASSFQERQQYF
-,TRBV18,TRBD1,TRBJ1-1,TGTGCCAGCTCCCTCACAGGGGGGACTGAAGCTTTCTTT,CASSLTGGTEAFF
medium-sized,TRBV7-3,-,TRBJ2-7,TGTGCCAGCAGCTTAAGGTCCGGGGGCCCCTACGAGCAGTACTTC,CASSLRSGGPYEQYF
-,TRBV18,-,TRBJ1-1,TGTGCCAGCCGGCCCTCCATGAACACTGAAGCTTTCTTT,CASRPSMNTEAFF
medium-sized,TRBV29-1,-,TRBJ2-7,TGCAGCGTTGAAGGGGCTCGCGGGAAGGGATACGAGCAGTACTTC,CSVEGARGKGYEQYF
-,TRBV11-2,-,TRBJ2-7,TGTGCCAGCAGCTCTATGTCGCGGTCCTACGAGCAGTACTTC,CASSSMSRSYEQYF
few,TRBV7-3,-,TRBJ1-4,TGTGCCAGCAGCTTAGGCGGACACACAACTAATGAAAAACTGTTTTTT,CASSLGGHTTNEKLFF
-,TRBV6-4,TRBD1,TRBJ1-5,TGTGCCAGCAGTGACGGGGGACAGGGGTATAGCAATCAGCCCCAGCATTTT,CASSDGGQGYSNQPQHF
-,TRBV5-1,-,TRBJ1-1,TGCGCCAGCAGCCTCCCTAGACAGAGTGAAGCTTTCTTT,CASSLPRQSEAFF
-,TRBV4-2,-,TRBJ2-5,TGTGCCAGCAGCTTAGACGGGGGGCACATATACTTC,CASSLDGGHIYF
-,TRBV25-1,-,TRBJ2-2,TGTGCCAGCAGTCGCCCGAACACCGGGGAGCTGTTTTTT,CASSRPNTGELFF
-,TRBV6-6,-,TRBJ1-3,TGTGCCAGCAGTTACGTCCCTGGAAACACCATATATTTT,CASSYVPGNTIYF
-,TRBV9,-,TRBJ1-1,TGTGCCAGCAGCGTAGAGACCGGGGCGCTTTCTGAAGCTTTCTTT,CASSVETGALSEAFF
-,TRBV29-1,-,TRBJ2-1,TGCAGCGTTGCGAGGGGCAGCAGAACTGAGCAGTTCTTC,CSVARGSRTEQFF
many,TRBV7-3,TRBD2,TRBJ2-3,TGTGCCAGCAGCAGTACTAGCGGGGCCTTCACAGATACGCAGTATTTT,CASSSTSGAFTDTQYF
-,TRBV6-6,-,TRBJ1-2,TGTGCCAGCAGTAGGGGTGGGGGCTACACCTTC,CASSRGGGYTF
-,TRBV4-2,TRBD2,TRBJ2-5,TGTGCCAGCAGCCTCGGGGGGAGCGGGGGGGACCAAGAGACCCAGTACTTC,CASSLGGSGGDQETQYF
once,TRBV30,-,TRBJ1-3,TGTGCCTGGAACAGACAGACAAACACCATATATTTT,CAWNRQTNTIYF
-,TRBV7-3,-,TRBJ2-5,TGTGCCAGCAGCTTCGGCCAGGGAGGAAAAGAGACCCAGTACTTC,CASSFGQGGKETQYF
-,TRBV9,-,TRBJ2-7,TGTGCCAGCAGCCTTGGACTCGCATCCCTAGAGCAGTACTTC,CASSLGLASLEQYF
medium-sized,TRBV29-1,-,TRBJ1-5,TGCAGCGTTGCAACAGATAATAGCAATCAGCCCCAGCATTTT,CSVATDNSNQPQHF
-,TRBV5-1,TRBD2,TRBJ2-5,TGCGCCAGCAATTTAGCGGGGGGAGAGGAAGAGACCCAGTACTTC,CASNLAGGEEETQYF
medium-sized,TRBV6-5,TRBD1,TRBJ2-7,TGTGCCAGCTCCAGGGGGTCCAACGAGCAGTACTTC,CASSRGSNEQYF
-,TRBV6-6,TRBD2,TRBJ2-2,TGTGCCAGCAGTAAGCGGGGGAGGAACACCGGGGAGCTGTTTTTT,CASSKRGRNTGELFF
few,TRBV5-8,-,TRBJ1-1,TGCGCCAGCAGCCAAGAGGGTCACGGGAACACTGAAGCTTTCTTT,CASSQEGHGNTEAFF
once,TRBV4-2,-,TRBJ1-2,TGTGCCAGCAGGGCAGGGTGGGACTATGGCTACACCTTC,CASRAGWDYGYTF
large,TRBV19,-,TRBJ1-3,TGTGCCAGTAGTACCTTCGCATCTGGAAACACCATATATTTT,CASSTFASGNTIYF
medium-sized,TRBV7-2,-,TRBJ2-7,TGTGCCAGCAGCCCAGGGGGGAGCTCCTACGAGCAGTACTTC,CASSPGGSSYEQYF
medium-sized,TRBV6-5,-,TRBJ2-3,TGTGCCAGCAGCCGCTGGGGTACGCAGTATTTT,CASSRWGTQYF